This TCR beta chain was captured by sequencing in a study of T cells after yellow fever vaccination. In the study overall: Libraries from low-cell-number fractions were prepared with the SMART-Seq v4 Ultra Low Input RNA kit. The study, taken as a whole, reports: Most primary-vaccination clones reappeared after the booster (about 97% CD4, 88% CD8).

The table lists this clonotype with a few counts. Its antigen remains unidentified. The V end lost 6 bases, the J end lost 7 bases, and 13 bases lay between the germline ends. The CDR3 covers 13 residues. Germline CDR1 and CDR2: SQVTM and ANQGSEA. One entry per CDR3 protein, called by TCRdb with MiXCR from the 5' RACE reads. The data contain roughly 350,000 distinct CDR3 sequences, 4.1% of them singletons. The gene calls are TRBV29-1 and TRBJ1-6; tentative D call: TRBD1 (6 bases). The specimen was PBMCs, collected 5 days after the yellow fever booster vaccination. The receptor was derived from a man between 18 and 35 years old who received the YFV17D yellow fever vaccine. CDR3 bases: TGCAGCGTGAAGACAGGAACGAATTCACCCCTCCACTTT. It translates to CSVKTGTNSPLHF.